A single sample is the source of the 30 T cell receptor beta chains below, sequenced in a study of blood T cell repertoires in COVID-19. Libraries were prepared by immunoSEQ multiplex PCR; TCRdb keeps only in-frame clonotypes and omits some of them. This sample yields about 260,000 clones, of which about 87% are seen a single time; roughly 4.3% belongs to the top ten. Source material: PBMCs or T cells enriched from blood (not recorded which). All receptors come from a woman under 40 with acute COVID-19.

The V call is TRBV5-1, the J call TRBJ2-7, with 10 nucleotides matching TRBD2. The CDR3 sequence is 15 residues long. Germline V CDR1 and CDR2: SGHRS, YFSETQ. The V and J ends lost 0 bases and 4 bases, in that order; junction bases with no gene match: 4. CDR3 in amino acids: CASSLVLAGVYEQYF. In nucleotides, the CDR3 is TGCGCCAGCAGCTTGGTCCTAGCGGGAGTATACGAGCAGTACTTC.

In DNA form, the CDR3 reads TGTGCCAGCAGCTTGGATACTAGCGGAGGAGATACGCAGTATTTT. Its translation: CASSLDTSGGDTQYF. This chain uses TRBV5-4 with TRBJ2-3; 8 nucleotides line up with TRBD2. Germline values: CDR1 SGHNT, CDR2 YYREEE (reference sequence). V shed 0 bases, J shed 5 bases, and the junction held 5 bases outside the gene matches. The CDR3 runs 15 residues.

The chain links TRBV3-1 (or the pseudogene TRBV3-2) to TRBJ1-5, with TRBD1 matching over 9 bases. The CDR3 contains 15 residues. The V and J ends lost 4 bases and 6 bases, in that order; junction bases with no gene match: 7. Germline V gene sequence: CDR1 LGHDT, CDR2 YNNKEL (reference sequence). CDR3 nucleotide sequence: TGTGCCAGCAGCCTCGGGACAGGGACGGGTCAGCCCCAGCATTTT. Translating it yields CASSLGTGTGQPQHF.

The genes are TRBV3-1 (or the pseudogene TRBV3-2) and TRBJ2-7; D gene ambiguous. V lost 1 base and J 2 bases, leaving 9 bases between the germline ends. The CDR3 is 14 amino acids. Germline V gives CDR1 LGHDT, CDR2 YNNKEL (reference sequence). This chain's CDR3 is CASSQGRSPYEQYF. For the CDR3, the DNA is TGTGCCAGCAGCCAAGGTAGATCCCCCTACGAGCAGTACTTC.

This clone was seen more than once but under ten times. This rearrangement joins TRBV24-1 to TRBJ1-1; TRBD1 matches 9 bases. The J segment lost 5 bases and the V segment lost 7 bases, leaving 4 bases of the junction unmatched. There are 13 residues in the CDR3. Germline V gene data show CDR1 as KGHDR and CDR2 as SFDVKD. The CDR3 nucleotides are TGTGCCACCAGAGGACAGGGGAAGACTGAAGCTTTCTTT. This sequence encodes CATRGQGKTEAFF.

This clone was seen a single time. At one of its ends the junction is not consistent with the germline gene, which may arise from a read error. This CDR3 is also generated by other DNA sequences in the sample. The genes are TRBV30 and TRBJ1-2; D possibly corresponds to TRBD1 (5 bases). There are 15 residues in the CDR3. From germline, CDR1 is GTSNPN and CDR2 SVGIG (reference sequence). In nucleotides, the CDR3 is TGTGCCTGGAGTGTCCCTCGGCAGGGCAACTATGGCTATACCTTC. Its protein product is CAWSVPRQGNYGYTF.

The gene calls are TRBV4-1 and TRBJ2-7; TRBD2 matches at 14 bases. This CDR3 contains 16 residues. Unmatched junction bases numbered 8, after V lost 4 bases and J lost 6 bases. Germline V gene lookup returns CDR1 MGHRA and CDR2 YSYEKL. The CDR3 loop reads CASSPRTSGRIPEQYF. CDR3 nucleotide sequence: TGCGCCAGCAGCCCCCGGACTAGCGGGAGGATTCCCGAGCAGTACTTC.

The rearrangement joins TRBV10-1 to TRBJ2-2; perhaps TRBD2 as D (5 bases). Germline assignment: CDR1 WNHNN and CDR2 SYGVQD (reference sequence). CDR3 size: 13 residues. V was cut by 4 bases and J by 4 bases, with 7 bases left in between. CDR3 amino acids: CASSAGGTGELFF. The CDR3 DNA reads TGCGCCAGCAGTGCAGGAGGCACCGGGGAGCTGTTTTTT.

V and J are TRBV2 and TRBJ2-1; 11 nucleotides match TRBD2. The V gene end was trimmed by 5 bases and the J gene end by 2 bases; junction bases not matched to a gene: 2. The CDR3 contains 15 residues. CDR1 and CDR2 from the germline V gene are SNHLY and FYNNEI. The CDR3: CASSIAGGAYNEQFF. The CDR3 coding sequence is TGTGCCAGCAGTATAGCGGGAGGGGCCTACAATGAGCAGTTCTTC.

The CDR3 spells CATGLTGGYEQFF. CDR3 sequence (DNA): TGTGCTACGGGACTGACAGGGGGGTATGAGCAGTTCTTC. V gene TRBV12-3 or TRBV12-4 combines with J gene TRBJ2-1; 9 bases line up with TRBD1. This CDR3 contains 13 residues.

This CDR3 is CASSGGGTSNQPQHF. CDR3 bases: TGTGCCAGCAGTGGTGGAGGGACCAGCAATCAGCCCCAGCATTTT. The rearrangement joins TRBV2 to TRBJ1-5, with a weak D call TRBD1 (5 bases). The V and J ends lost 4 bases and 1 base respectively, with 11 bases between them. Germline V gene lookup returns CDR1 SNHLY and CDR2 FYNNEI. This CDR3 region has 15 residues.

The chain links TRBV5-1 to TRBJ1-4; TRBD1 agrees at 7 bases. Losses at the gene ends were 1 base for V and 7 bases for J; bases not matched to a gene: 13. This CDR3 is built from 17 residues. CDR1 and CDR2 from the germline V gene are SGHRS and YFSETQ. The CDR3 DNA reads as TGCGCCAGCAGCTTGCAACCCTTTGGCGACAGGGTTGAAAAACTGTTTTTT. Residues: CASSLQPFGDRVEKLFF.

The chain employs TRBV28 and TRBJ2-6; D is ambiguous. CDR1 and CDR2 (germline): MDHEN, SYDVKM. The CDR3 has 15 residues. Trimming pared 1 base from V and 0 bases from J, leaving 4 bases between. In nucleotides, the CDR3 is TGTGCCAGCAGTTTATTCAGCTCTGGGGCCAACGTCCTGACTTTC. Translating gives CASSLFSSGANVLTF. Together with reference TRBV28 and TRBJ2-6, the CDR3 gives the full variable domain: DVKVTQSSRYLVKRTGEKVFLECVQDMDHENMFWYRQDPGLGLRLIYFSYDVKMKEKGDIPEGYSVSREKKERFSLILESASTNQTSMYLCASSLFSSGANVLTFGAGSRLTVL.

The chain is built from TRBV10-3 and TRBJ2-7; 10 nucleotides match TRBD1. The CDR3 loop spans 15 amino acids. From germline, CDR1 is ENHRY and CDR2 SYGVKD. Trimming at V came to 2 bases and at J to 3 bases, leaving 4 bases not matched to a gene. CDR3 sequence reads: CAISESRTGGYEQYF. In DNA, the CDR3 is TGTGCCATCAGTGAGAGCCGGACAGGGGGCTACGAGCAGTACTTC.

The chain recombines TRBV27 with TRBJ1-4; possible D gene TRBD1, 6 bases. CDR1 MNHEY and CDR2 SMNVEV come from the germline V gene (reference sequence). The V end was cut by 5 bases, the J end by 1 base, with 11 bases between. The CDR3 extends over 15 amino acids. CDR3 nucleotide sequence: TGTGCCAGCAGTCCCAACAGGGTAACTAATGAAAAACTGTTTTTT. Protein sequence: CASSPNRVTNEKLFF.

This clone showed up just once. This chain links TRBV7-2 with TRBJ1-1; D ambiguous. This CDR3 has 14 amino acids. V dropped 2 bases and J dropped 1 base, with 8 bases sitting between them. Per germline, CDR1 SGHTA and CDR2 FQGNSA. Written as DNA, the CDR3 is TGTGCCAGCAGCTTATCACACCCGAACACTGAAGCTTTCTTT. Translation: CASSLSHPNTEAFF.

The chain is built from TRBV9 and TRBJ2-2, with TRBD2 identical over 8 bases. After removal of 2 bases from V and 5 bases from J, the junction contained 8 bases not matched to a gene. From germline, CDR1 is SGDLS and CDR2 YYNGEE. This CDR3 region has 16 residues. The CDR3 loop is CASSVSVLAGTGELFF. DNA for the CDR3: TGTGCCAGCAGCGTTTCGGTGCTAGCGGGTACCGGGGAGCTGTTTTTT.

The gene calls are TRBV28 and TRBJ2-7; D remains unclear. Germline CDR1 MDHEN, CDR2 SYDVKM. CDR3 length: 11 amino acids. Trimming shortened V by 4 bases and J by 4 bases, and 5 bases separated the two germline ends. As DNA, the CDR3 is TGTGCCAGCAGTTCTTATTACGAGCAGTACTTC. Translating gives CASSSYYEQYF.

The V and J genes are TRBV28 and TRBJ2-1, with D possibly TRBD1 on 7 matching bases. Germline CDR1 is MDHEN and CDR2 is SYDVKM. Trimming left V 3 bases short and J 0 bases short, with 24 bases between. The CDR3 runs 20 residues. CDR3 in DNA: TGTGCCAGCAGTTTTGTTGGACAGGCAGCCTACGGGGGCTCCTACAATGAGCAGTTCTTC. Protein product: CASSFVGQAAYGGSYNEQFF.

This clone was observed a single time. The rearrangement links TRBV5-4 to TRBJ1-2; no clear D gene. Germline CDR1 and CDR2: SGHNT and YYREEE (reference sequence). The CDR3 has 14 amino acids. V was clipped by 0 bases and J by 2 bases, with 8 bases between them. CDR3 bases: TGTGCCAGCAGCTTGGAGCGCAGAAACTATGGCTACACCTTC. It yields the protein CASSLERRNYGYTF. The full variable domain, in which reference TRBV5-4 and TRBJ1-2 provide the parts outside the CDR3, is ETGVTQSPTHLIKTRGQQVTLRCSSQSGHNTVSWYQQALGQGPQFIFQYYREEENGRGNFPPRFSGLQFPNYSSELNVNALELDDSALYLCASSLERRNYGYTFGSGTRLTVV.

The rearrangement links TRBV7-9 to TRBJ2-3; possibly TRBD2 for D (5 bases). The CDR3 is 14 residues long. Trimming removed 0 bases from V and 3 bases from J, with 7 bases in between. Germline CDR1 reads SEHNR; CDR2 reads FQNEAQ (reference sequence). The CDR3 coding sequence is TGTGCCAGCAGCTTAGCGCTAGCTACAGATACGCAGTATTTT. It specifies CASSLALATDTQYF.

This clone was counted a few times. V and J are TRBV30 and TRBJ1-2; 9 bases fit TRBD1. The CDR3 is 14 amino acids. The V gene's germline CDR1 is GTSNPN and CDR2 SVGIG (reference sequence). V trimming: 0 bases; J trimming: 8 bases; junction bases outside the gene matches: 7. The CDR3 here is CAWSVQGAGQGYTF. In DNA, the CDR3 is TGTGCCTGGAGTGTACAGGGGGCCGGCCAGGGCTACACCTTC.

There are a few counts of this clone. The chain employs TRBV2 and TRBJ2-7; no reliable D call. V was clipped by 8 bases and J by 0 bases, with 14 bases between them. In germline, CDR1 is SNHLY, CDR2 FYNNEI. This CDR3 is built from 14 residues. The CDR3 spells CASAPVFGSYEQYF. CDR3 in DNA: TGTGCCAGCGCGCCCGTGTTTGGCTCCTACGAGCAGTACTTC. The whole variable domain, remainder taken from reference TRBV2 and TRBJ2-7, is EPEVTQTPSHQVTQMGQEVILRCVPISNHLYFYWYRQILGQKVEFLVSFYNNEISEKSEIFDDQFSVERPDGSNFTLKIRSTKLEDSAMYFCASAPVFGSYEQYFGPGTRLTVT.

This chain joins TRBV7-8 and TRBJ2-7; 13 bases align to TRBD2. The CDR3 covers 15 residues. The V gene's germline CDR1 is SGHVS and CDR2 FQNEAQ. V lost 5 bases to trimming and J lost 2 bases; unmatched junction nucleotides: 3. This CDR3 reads CASSGLAGDTYEQYF. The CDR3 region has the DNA TGTGCCAGCAGCGGACTAGCGGGGGATACCTACGAGCAGTACTTC.

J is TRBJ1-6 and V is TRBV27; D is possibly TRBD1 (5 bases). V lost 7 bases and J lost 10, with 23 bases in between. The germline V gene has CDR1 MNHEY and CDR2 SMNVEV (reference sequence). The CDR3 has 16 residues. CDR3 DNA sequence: TGTGCCAGCACCCCCAACCCAGGGTCAAGTGGCTCACCCCTCCACTTT. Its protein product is CASTPNPGSSGSPLHF.

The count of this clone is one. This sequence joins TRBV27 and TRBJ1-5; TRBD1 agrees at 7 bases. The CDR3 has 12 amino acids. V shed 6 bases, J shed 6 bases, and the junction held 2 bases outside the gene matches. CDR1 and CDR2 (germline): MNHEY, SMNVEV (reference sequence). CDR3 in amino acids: CASRTGSQPQHF. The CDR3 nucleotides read TGTGCCAGCAGGACAGGGAGTCAGCCCCAGCATTTT.

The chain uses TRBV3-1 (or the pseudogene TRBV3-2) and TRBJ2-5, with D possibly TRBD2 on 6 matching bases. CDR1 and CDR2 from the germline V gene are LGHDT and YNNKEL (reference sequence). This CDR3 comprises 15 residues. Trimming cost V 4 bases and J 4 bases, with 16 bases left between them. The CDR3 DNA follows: TGTGCCAGCAGCCTAATCGGGAGTGGGGGAGAGACCCAGTACTTC. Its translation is CASSLIGSGGETQYF.

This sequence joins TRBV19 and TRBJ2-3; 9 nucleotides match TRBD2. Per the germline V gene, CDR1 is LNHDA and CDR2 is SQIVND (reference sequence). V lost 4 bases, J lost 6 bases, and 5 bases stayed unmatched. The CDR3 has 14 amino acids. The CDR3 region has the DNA TGTGCCAGTAGTACAAGGACTAGCGCTGATACGCAGTATTTT. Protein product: CASSTRTSADTQYF.

The CDR3: CASRPQGTNEKLFF. The CDR3 DNA sequence: TGCGCCAGCAGACCTCAGGGAACTAATGAAAAACTGTTTTTT. The chain has TRBV5-1 and TRBJ1-4; tentative D call: TRBD1 (5 bases). Trimming left V 5 bases short and J 1 base short, with 9 bases between. Germline CDR1 and CDR2: SGHRS and YFSETQ. This CDR3 region has 14 residues.

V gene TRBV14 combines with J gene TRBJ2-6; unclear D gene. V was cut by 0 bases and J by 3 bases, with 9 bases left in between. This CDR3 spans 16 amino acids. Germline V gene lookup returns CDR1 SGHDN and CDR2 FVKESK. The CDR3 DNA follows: TGTGCCAGCAGCCAAGATATCGGTTTTGGGGCCAACGTCCTGACTTTC. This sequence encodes CASSQDIGFGANVLTF.